One sample yielded the 10 T cell receptor beta chains listed below, sequenced in a study of blood T cell repertoires in COVID-19. Some clones are missing from TCRdb's copy, which holds only in-frame ones; the method was immunoSEQ multiplex PCR. The sample has about 220,000 clones, 86% seen once. Material: peripheral blood. Every receptor here comes from a woman in her fifties or sixties with COVID-19, enrolled during active disease.

The rearrangement links TRBV11-3 to TRBJ2-2, with TRBD1 identical over 7 bases. V lost 5 bases and J lost 6; bases outside the gene matches: 9. The length of the CDR3 is 15 residues. Per the germline V gene, CDR1 is SGHNT and CDR2 is YENEEA. Written as DNA, the CDR3 is TGTGCCAGCAGCGCTACAGGGGCGGTTGCCGGGGAGCTGTTTTTT. This gives the protein CASSATGAVAGELFF.

This chain joins TRBV4-3 and TRBJ2-1; perhaps TRBD1 as D (6 bases). Germline V gene lookup returns CDR1 LGHNA and CDR2 YSLEER. The CDR3 extends over 16 amino acids. V was clipped by 0 bases and J by 3 bases, with 12 bases between them. The CDR3: CASSQDGVRGYNEQFF. CDR3 in DNA: TGCGCCAGCAGCCAAGATGGTGTCAGGGGCTACAATGAGCAGTTCTTC.

This chain links TRBV30 with TRBJ1-4, with 10 positions matching TRBD1. Germline-derived CDR1 and CDR2 are GTSNPN and SVGIG (reference sequence). The V and J ends lost 2 bases and 8 bases, in that order; junction bases with no gene match: 5. The CDR3 runs 14 residues. CDR3 sequence (DNA): TGTGCCTGGAGTCCCGGACAGGGGGTAGAAAAACTGTTTTTT. Translation: CAWSPGQGVEKLFF.

This clone came up many times. J is TRBJ1-2 and V is TRBV3-1 (or the pseudogene TRBV3-2), with a weak D call TRBD1 (6 bases). Germline V gene lookup returns CDR1 LGHDT and CDR2 YNNKEL (reference sequence). The CDR3 extends over 14 amino acids. The V end was cut by 3 bases, the J end by 4 bases, with 12 bases between. The chain's CDR3 is CASSQGQGSYGYTF. The CDR3 nucleotides read TGTGCCAGCAGCCAGGGTCAGGGGAGCTATGGCTACACCTTC.

The CDR3, as DNA: TGTGCCACCAGCAGAGATCGAAGCAACAATCAGCCCCAGCATTTT. As protein: CATSRDRSNNQPQHF. The chain links TRBV15 to TRBJ1-5; no definite D call. Trimming stripped 0 bases from V and 3 bases from J, with 9 bases between. The CDR3 runs 15 residues. Germline values: CDR1 LNHNV, CDR2 YYDKDF (reference sequence).

In its sample, this clone was seen a few times. The chain combines TRBV28 with TRBJ2-2; no definite D call. This CDR3 is 17 amino acids long. Germline CDR1 and CDR2: MDHEN and SYDVKM. The V gene lost 2 bases and the J gene lost 0 bases, with 13 bases spanning the gap. CDR3 DNA: TGTGCCAGCAGTTTACCCCCACAACCCCCGAACACCGGGGAGCTGTTTTTT. Its translation is CASSLPPQPPNTGELFF. Full variable domain (rest looked up from reference TRBV28 and TRBJ2-2): DVKVTQSSRYLVKRTGEKVFLECVQDMDHENMFWYRQDPGLGLRLIYFSYDVKMKEKGDIPEGYSVSREKKERFSLILESASTNQTSMYLCASSLPPQPPNTGELFFGEGSRLTVL.

The V gene is TRBV7-9, the J gene TRBJ1-6; TRBD1 is a possible D gene (6 bases). Germline V gene data show CDR1 as SEHNR and CDR2 as FQNEAQ (reference sequence). The CDR3 totals 14 residues. Trimming pared 1 base from V and 8 bases from J, leaving 9 bases between. The CDR3 sequence is CASSLGQGYSPLHF. DNA of the CDR3: TGTGCCAGCAGCTTAGGCCAGGGGTATTCACCCCTCCACTTT.

With regard to this clone: At one end the junction does not follow the germline gene, possibly because of a read error. The gene calls are TRBV11-2 and TRBJ1-2; D ambiguous. The CDR3 length is 14 residues. CDR1 and CDR2 (germline): SGHAT, FQNNGV. The DNA of the CDR3 is TGTGCCAGCAGCTTAGGTAGCCTATTTTCGGGTCAATCCTTC. Amino acids: CASSLGSLFSGQSF. The entire variable domain, with the rest obtained from reference TRBV11-2 and TRBJ1-2, is as follows: EAGVAQSPRYKIIEKRQSVAFWCNPISGHATLYWYQQILGQGPKLLIQFQNNGVVDDSQLPKDRFSAERLKGVDSTLKIQPAKLEDSAVYLCASSLGSLFSGQSFGSGTRLTVV.

The CDR3, as DNA: TGTGCCACCAGTGTATCCGGGACTTTCTACAATGAGCAGTTCTTC. Protein: CATSVSGTFYNEQFF. The chain carries TRBV24-1 and TRBJ2-1; D is possibly TRBD2 (6 bases). Trimming cost V 5 bases and J 3 bases, with 13 bases left between them. The germline V gene has CDR1 KGHDR and CDR2 SFDVKD. The CDR3 spans 15 residues.

The J gene is TRBJ2-2, the V gene TRBV5-1; 9 nucleotides agree with TRBD2. CDR1 is SGHRS and CDR2 is YFSETQ in the germline V gene. The V and J ends lost 3 bases and 7 bases, in that order; junction bases with no gene match: 7. The CDR3 runs to 15 residues. The chain's CDR3 is CASSSLLAGNGELFF. In nucleotides, the CDR3 is TGCGCCAGCAGCTCCCTCCTAGCGGGGAACGGGGAGCTGTTTTTT.